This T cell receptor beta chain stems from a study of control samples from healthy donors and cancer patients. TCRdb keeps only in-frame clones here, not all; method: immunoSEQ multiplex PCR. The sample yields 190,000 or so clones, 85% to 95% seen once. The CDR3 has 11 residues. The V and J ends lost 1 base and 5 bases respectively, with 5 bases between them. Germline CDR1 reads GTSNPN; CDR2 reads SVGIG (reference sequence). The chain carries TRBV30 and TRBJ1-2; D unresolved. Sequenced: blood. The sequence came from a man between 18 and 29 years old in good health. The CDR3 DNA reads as TGTGCCTGGAGTGCCTTATATGGCTACACCTTC. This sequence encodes CAWSALYGYTF.